Listed below are T cell receptor beta chains from one sample, sequenced in a study of early T cells in non-severe SARS-CoV-2 infection. TCRdb fed the 5' RACE reads into MiXCR, producing one record per CDR3 protein. In the table there are about 46,000 distinct CDR3 sequences, 5% to 6% of which are singletons. The sequencing here drew on whole blood, taken at baseline. The receptors were sampled from an adult who was a healthcare worker with PCR-confirmed SARS-CoV-2 infection or an uninfected control (not recorded which). Each CDR3 is given with its conserved first and last residue. The D gene is left open where the match is weak. For some rows the clone size is stated as once, few or many, or as a class when expanded; others skip it.

d_call	clone_size	v_call	j_call	cdr3_aa	cdr3_nt
TRBD2	few	TRBV5-1	TRBJ2-2	CASSRRPTSGSFTGELFF	TGCGCCAGCAGCCGGCGCCCTACTAGCGGGAGTTTCACCGGGGAGCTGTTTTTT
.	many	TRBV20-1	TRBJ1-5	CSARVQRDVNQPQHF	TGCAGTGCTAGAGTCCAACGGGACGTCAATCAGCCCCAGCATTTT
.	many	TRBV18	TRBJ1-1	CASSGRTEAFF	TGTGCCAGCTCTGGTAGGACTGAAGCTTTCTTT
.	many	TRBV11-2	TRBJ1-5	CTSSLGGEEPQHF	TGTACCAGCAGCTTGGGAGGGGAAGAGCCCCAGCATTTT
TRBD2	many	TRBV6-2/TRBV6-3	TRBJ2-1	CASSKPGLAANEQFF	TGTGCCAGCAGCAAGCCGGGACTAGCGGCCAATGAGCAGTTCTTC
.	few	TRBV7-9	TRBJ1-2	CASNPFSGTVPGGYTF	TGTGCCAGCAACCCCTTCTCCGGGACCGTTCCCGGTGGCTACACCTTC
TRBD1	many	TRBV29-1	TRBJ2-1	CSVWDRGSLF	TGCAGCGTTTGGGACAGGGGTTCCCTCTTC
TRBD2	.	TRBV20-1	TRBJ2-5	CSAGTSGSSGTQYF	TGCAGTGCCGGGACTAGCGGGAGTTCGGGGACCCAGTACTTC
TRBD1	many	TRBV20-1	TRBJ1-6	CSALGQVNSPLHF	TGCAGTGCACTAGGACAGGTTAATTCACCCCTCCACTTT
.	many	TRBV6-1	TRBJ2-5	CASSEASVYQETQYF	TGTGCCAGCAGTGAAGCATCGGTGTACCAAGAGACCCAGTACTTC
TRBD2	many	TRBV29-1	TRBJ2-5	CSVGAGGETQYF	TGCAGCGTTGGGGCGGGAGGAGAGACCCAGTACTTC
.	many	TRBV12-3/TRBV12-4	TRBJ2-7	CASSSLLFGEQYF	TGTGCCAGCAGTTCCTTGTTATTCGGCGAGCAGTACTTC
.	.	TRBV7-6	TRBJ1-2	CASSLTSHSLNYGYTF	TGTGCCAGCAGCTTGACCTCTCACAGTCTTAACTATGGCTACACCTTC
.	many	TRBV29-1	TRBJ1-1	CSVDPHAGRTEAFF	TGCAGCGTTGACCCCCACGCAGGGAGGACTGAAGCTTTCTTT
.	.	TRBV7-2	TRBJ1-2	CASSLSLTGTYGYTF	TGTGCCAGCAGCTTAAGCCTCACAGGGACTTATGGCTACACCTTC
.	many	TRBV19	TRBJ2-3	CASSIDGFQGFDTQYF	TGTGCCAGTAGTATAGATGGGTTTCAGGGGTTCGATACGCAGTATTTT
.	many	TRBV28	TRBJ2-7	CASSRQGPEQYF	TGTGCCAGCAGTCGGCAGGGGCCCGAGCAGTACTTC
TRBD1	many	TRBV7-3	TRBJ1-6	CASSYSGTDNSPLHF	TGTGCCAGCAGCTACTCCGGGACAGATAATTCACCCCTCCACTTT
TRBD2	many	TRBV4-1	TRBJ2-7	CASSQDASGTYEQYF	TGCGCCAGCAGCCAAGATGCTAGCGGTACCTACGAGCAGTACTTC
.	many	TRBV20-1	TRBJ1-5	CSARKPGANSNQPQHF	TGCAGTGCTAGAAAACCGGGGGCAAATAGCAATCAGCCCCAGCATTTT
.	many	TRBV27	TRBJ1-2	CASSLLEGSNNGYTF	TGTGCCAGCAGTTTATTAGAGGGGTCAAATAATGGCTACACCTTC
.	many	TRBV18	TRBJ2-7	CASSLEVAGEQYF	TGTGCCAGCTCATTAGAAGTAGCCGGCGAGCAGTACTTC
.	many	TRBV6-5	TRBJ1-3	CASSYSQTGGNTIYF	TGTGCCAGCAGTTACTCCCAAACTGGGGGAAACACCATATATTTT
TRBD2	many	TRBV5-1	TRBJ2-5	CASSLSQLAEVQETQYF	TGCGCCAGCAGCTTGTCGCAACTAGCGGAGGTCCAAGAGACCCAGTACTTC
.	many	TRBV11-2	TRBJ2-7	CASSSRSSYEQYF	TGTGCCAGCAGCTCCCGGAGCTCCTACGAGCAGTACTTC
TRBD2	many	TRBV6-6	TRBJ2-7	CASSSGLAAYEQYF	TGTGCCAGCAGTTCCGGACTAGCGGCATACGAGCAGTACTTC
.	many	TRBV28	TRBJ2-3	CVASAGFPDTQYF	TGTGTGGCGTCGGCGGGATTTCCAGATACGCAGTATTTT
.	.	TRBV5-5	TRBJ2-7	CASSLRGGVGSYEQYF	TGTGCCAGCAGCTTGCGTGGGGGCGTAGGGTCCTACGAGCAGTACTTC
TRBD2	many	TRBV20-1	TRBJ2-7	CSARAQREDQSHYEQYF	TGCAGTGCTAGAGCGCAGCGGGAGGACCAGTCCCACTACGAGCAGTACTTC
TRBD1	many	TRBV24-1	TRBJ2-1	CATSDPGTGAYNEQFF	TGTGCCACCAGTGATCCCGGGACAGGGGCATACAATGAGCAGTTCTTC
.	few	TRBV12-3/TRBV12-4	TRBJ2-5	CASRSAGAGETQYF	TGTGCCAGCAGGTCCGCAGGGGCCGGGGAGACCCAGTACTTC
TRBD2	many	TRBV7-6	TRBJ2-1	CASSLSGSHNEQFF	TGTGCCAGCAGCTTAAGCGGGAGCCACAATGAGCAGTTCTTC